These T cell receptor beta chains were read from a single sample in a study of T-cell memory formation after mild COVID-19. Each CDR3 protein gets one entry after TCRdb re-called the 5' RACE reads with MiXCR. The sample yields roughly 480,000 distinct CDR3 sequences, more than 20% seen once. Material for sequencing was PBMCs or a T cell subset sorted from them (not recorded which). All receptors derive from an adult woman who had mild COVID-19 (a few samples of this study predate the infection). Cell type and time point are not known. Both conserved end residues are trimmed from each CDR3.

CDR3 protein	V gene	J gene
AISADRGSTDTQY	TRBV10-3	TRBJ2-3
ASSPGTIYEQY	TRBV6-5	TRBJ2-7
ASSPKTSYGYT	TRBV5-1	TRBJ1-2
ASSQGDFWKETQY	TRBV14	TRBJ2-5
ASSLSADYEQY	TRBV7-9	TRBJ2-7
ASSQDLSPPYEQY	TRBV4-3	TRBJ2-7
ASSSRDSGGGANVLT	TRBV7-2	TRBJ2-6
ASSFLTEGANQPQH	TRBV5-6	TRBJ1-5
ATSREGLASNEQF	TRBV15	TRBJ2-1
ASVPWASGNHEQY	TRBV7-8	TRBJ2-7
ASEGGTDTQY	TRBV7-9	TRBJ2-3
ASSQTGYPQETQY	TRBV5-1	TRBJ2-5
ATSDLRSDGYT	TRBV24-1	TRBJ1-2
ASSVGAVRYNEKLF	TRBV9	TRBJ1-4
ASSQGHSGSSINEQF	TRBV4-2	TRBJ2-1
ATSDPALLAGGTTGELF	TRBV24-1	TRBJ2-2
ASSLPGSNGYT	TRBV7-3	TRBJ1-2
ASSSWDSPRGMNTEAF	TRBV6-6	TRBJ1-1
SVTRQGMDTEAF	TRBV29-1	TRBJ1-1
ATSRAIDTGYEQY	TRBV15	TRBJ2-7
SANRQGRRGAEAF	TRBV20-1	TRBJ1-1
ASSFSGSYEQY	TRBV12-3/TRBV12-4	TRBJ2-7
ASSQDGAKTDTQY	TRBV3-1	TRBJ2-3
ASRRTGGFPEQY	TRBV12-3/TRBV12-4	TRBJ2-7
ASSATGQNYGYT	TRBV5-1	TRBJ1-2
SAREPSGRAYNEQF	TRBV20-1	TRBJ2-1
ASSQHRSDEQY	TRBV6-2/TRBV6-3	TRBJ2-7
ASSPQASGAETQY	TRBV7-9	TRBJ2-5
ASSPRQGAIDTGELF	TRBV18	TRBJ2-2
ASSHDSNGNTIY	TRBV7-2	TRBJ1-3
ATASQREPYNEQF	TRBV15	TRBJ2-1
ASSYRRRQGGENTEAF	TRBV6-5	TRBJ1-1
ASSLAPGTNGDTQY	TRBV5-1	TRBJ2-3
ASSPESGTASTKLD	TRBV7-8	TRBJ2-7
ASSQVATGGGITDTQY	TRBV3-1	TRBJ2-3
ASRAGLAGAYNEQF	TRBV12-3/TRBV12-4	TRBJ2-1
ASSSQGGVGNEQF	TRBV5-1	TRBJ2-1
SVGQRNTEAF	TRBV29-1	TRBJ1-1
ASSLRGQGNTEAF	TRBV12-3/TRBV12-4	TRBJ1-1
ASSLGNSYSGYEQY	TRBV12-3/TRBV12-4	TRBJ2-7
ASSFLGEGHGSYEQY	TRBV11-2	TRBJ2-7
ASSLGQSQVGTSTDTQY	TRBV5-6	TRBJ2-3
ASSRPGGYGYT	TRBV4-1	TRBJ1-2
AISGGTGYEQY	TRBV10-3	TRBJ2-7
ASSRLESSYEQY	TRBV6-5	TRBJ2-7
ASSRGVLGVAEQF	TRBV7-2	TRBJ2-1
ASSGDSYEQY	TRBV9	TRBJ2-7
ASSHRTGGRYEQY	TRBV3-1	TRBJ2-7
ASSQDWRLNEQF	TRBV4-1	TRBJ2-1
SARAGQVSNQPQH	TRBV20-1	TRBJ1-5
AIWAETGELF	TRBV10-3	TRBJ2-2
SASIRTNEKLF	TRBV20-1	TRBJ1-4
ASSARMGRGGETQY	TRBV11-1	TRBJ2-5